Listed below are T cell receptor beta chains from one sample, sequenced in a study of blood T cell repertoires in COVID-19. Repertoires were generated with immunoSEQ multiplex PCR, while TCRdb's copy carries only in-frame clones and drops some. The data contain approximately 210,000 clones, around 86% of them singletons. Input material: peripheral blood. The receptors were sampled from a man aged 50-60 years with COVID-19, enrolled during active disease. CDR3s include the opening cysteine and the closing phenylalanine or tryptophan. Each record gives: J gene, V gene, clone size, D gene, CDR3 DNA, CDR3 protein. D genes are given only for firm matches. Clone size is given for some rows only: seen once, a few or many times, or a class if the clone is expanded.

J: TRBJ2-5
V: TRBV5-1
size: NA
D: TRBD1
DNA: TGCGCCAGCCAGGGGGAAACGGAGACCCAGTACTTC
CDR3: CASQGETETQYF

J: TRBJ1-1
V: TRBV6-5
size: few
D: NA
DNA: TGTGCCAGCAGTTATATTGGAGGGGCTGCGATCTTT
CDR3: CASSYIGGAAIF

J: TRBJ2-5
V: TRBV9
size: NA
D: NA
DNA: TGTGCCAGAAGAGCCCGGAGGACCCAGTACTTC
CDR3: CARRARRTQYF

J: TRBJ2-3
V: TRBV29-1
size: NA
D: TRBD2
DNA: TGCAGCACGACTAGCGGGGATACAGATACGCAGTATTTT
CDR3: CSTTSGDTDTQYF

J: TRBJ1-2
V: TRBV10-3
size: NA
D: NA
DNA: TGTGCCATCAGTGAGGCTACATTACAGGGCGGCTATGGCTACACCTTC
CDR3: CAISEATLQGGYGYTF

J: TRBJ1-2
V: TRBV28
size: NA
D: TRBD1
DNA: TGTGCCAGCAGTCCGCCGGGACAGGGGGCAGGTGATGGCTACACCTTC
CDR3: CASSPPGQGAGDGYTF

J: TRBJ2-7
V: TRBV6-1
size: NA
D: TRBD2
DNA: TGTGCCAGCAGTGAATTAAGCGGGAGGGCGGGCGAGCAGTACTTC
CDR3: CASSELSGRAGEQYF

J: TRBJ2-5
V: TRBV24-1
size: few
D: TRBD1
DNA: TGTGCCACCAGTGATTCGGGGACAGAAGAGACCCAGTACTTC
CDR3: CATSDSGTEETQYF

J: TRBJ1-3
V: TRBV18
size: NA
D: NA
DNA: TGTGCCAGCTCACCGCAGACCCGGGGGGATGGAAACACCATATATTTT
CDR3: CASSPQTRGDGNTIYF

J: TRBJ2-5
V: TRBV7-9
size: NA
D: NA
DNA: TGTGCCAGCAGCTTAGCGGACAACTACCAAGAGACCCAGTACTTC
CDR3: CASSLADNYQETQYF

J: TRBJ2-7
V: TRBV2
size: NA
D: TRBD1
DNA: TGTGCCAGCAGTTCACAGGGGGCTGGTGAGCAGTACTTC
CDR3: CASSSQGAGEQYF

J: TRBJ1-1
V: TRBV19
size: NA
D: NA
DNA: TGTGCCACCATGACAGACATGAACACTGAAGCTTTCTTT
CDR3: CATMTDMNTEAFF

J: TRBJ1-3
V: TRBV7-2
size: NA
D: NA
DNA: TGTGCCAGCAGCTCCACTGGGGCACTTTATGACACCATATATTTT
CDR3: CASSSTGALYDTIYF

J: TRBJ1-1
V: TRBV30
size: NA
D: NA
DNA: TGTGCCTGGAGTCGGCGGGGGGGCACTGAAGCTTTCTTT
CDR3: CAWSRRGGTEAFF

J: TRBJ2-1
V: TRBV6-1
size: NA
D: TRBD2
DNA: TGTGCCAGCAGTGAAGGGGTCCAGCGGGGCCGATTTTACAATGAGCAGTTCTTC
CDR3: CASSEGVQRGRFYNEQFF

J: TRBJ1-1
V: TRBV19
size: NA
D: TRBD1
DNA: TGTGCCAGTAGTATAATCGGGGACAGCTTTATGAACACTGAAGCTTTCTTT
CDR3: CASSIIGDSFMNTEAFF

J: TRBJ2-5
V: TRBV5-4
size: NA
D: TRBD2
DNA: TGTGCCAGCAGCCCGACTAGCGGGGGACAAGAGACCCAGTACTTC
CDR3: CASSPTSGGQETQYF

J: TRBJ1-4
V: TRBV19
size: once
D: TRBD1
DNA: TGTGCCAGTAGGGACAGGGGTGAAAAACTGTTTTTT
CDR3: CASRDRGEKLFF

J: TRBJ2-3
V: TRBV20-1
size: NA
D: TRBD2
DNA: TGCAGTGCTAGTCTAGGACTAGTTATGGGAACTGTGGATACGCAGTATTTT
CDR3: CSASLGLVMGTVDTQYF

J: TRBJ1-4
V: TRBV18
size: NA
D: NA
DNA: TGTGCCAGCTCACCCAGGACAGCAACTAATGAAAAACTGTTTTTT
CDR3: CASSPRTATNEKLFF

J: TRBJ2-7
V: TRBV5-6
size: NA
D: NA
DNA: TGTGCCAGCAGCTTGGATCGGGCGAGTGGACAAACAGTCTACGAGCAGTACTTC
CDR3: CASSLDRASGQTVYEQYF

J: TRBJ2-7
V: TRBV23-1
size: NA
D: NA
DNA: TGCGCCAGCAGTCAACGACGAGGGCAGTACTTC
CDR3: CASSQRRGQYF

J: TRBJ2-7
V: TRBV3-1/TRBV3-2
size: NA
D: NA
DNA: TGTGCCAGCAGCCCGGGACACGTAACCTACGAGCAGTACTTC
CDR3: CASSPGHVTYEQYF

J: TRBJ1-2
V: TRBV6-5
size: few
D: NA
DNA: TGTGCCGCGGGAGGGAACTATGGCTACACCTTC
CDR3: CAAGGNYGYTF

J: TRBJ2-7
V: TRBV7-3
size: NA
D: TRBD2
DNA: TGTGCCAGCAGCTTAACTAGCGGGGGGTCCTACGAGCAGTACTTC
CDR3: CASSLTSGGSYEQYF

J: TRBJ2-7
V: TRBV2
size: NA
D: TRBD1
DNA: TGTGCCAGCAGTCCCGGGACAGGGGTAAGCGAGCAGTACTTC
CDR3: CASSPGTGVSEQYF

J: TRBJ1-5
V: TRBV7-9
size: NA
D: NA
DNA: TGTGCCAGCAGCTTAGGGTCACAATATAGCAATCAGCCCCAGCATTTT
CDR3: CASSLGSQYSNQPQHF

J: TRBJ2-7
V: TRBV27
size: NA
D: NA
DNA: TGTGCCAGCAGTTTAGGGGGGTACGACAGCCTAACCTACGAGCAGTACTTC
CDR3: CASSLGGYDSLTYEQYF

J: TRBJ2-3
V: TRBV5-1
size: NA
D: TRBD1
DNA: TGCGCCAGCAGCCAAAGACAGGGGGCCGGCACAGATACGCAGTATTTT
CDR3: CASSQRQGAGTDTQYF

J: TRBJ1-2
V: TRBV28
size: NA
D: NA
DNA: TGTGCCAGCAGTTTGCCGGGGAGCAACTATGGCTACACCTTC
CDR3: CASSLPGSNYGYTF

J: TRBJ2-7
V: TRBV27
size: NA
D: TRBD1
DNA: TGTGCCAGCAGTTTCTTACAGGGGAGCAACGAGCAGTACTTC
CDR3: CASSFLQGSNEQYF

J: TRBJ2-5
V: TRBV5-1
size: NA
D: NA
DNA: TGCGCCAGCAGCTTGGCGGCGGCTCCCCGAGAGACCCAGTACTTC
CDR3: CASSLAAAPRETQYF

J: TRBJ1-1
V: TRBV7-8
size: NA
D: TRBD1
DNA: TGTGCCAGCAGCTTAATGGGACAGGTGAACACTGAAGCTTTCTTT
CDR3: CASSLMGQVNTEAFF

J: TRBJ1-2
V: TRBV5-1
size: NA
D: NA
DNA: TGCGCCAGCAGCGCGGGGACGAGCCGAGGCTACACCTTC
CDR3: CASSAGTSRGYTF

J: TRBJ2-7
V: TRBV6-1
size: NA
D: NA
DNA: TGTGCCAGCAGTGAAGGGGCGGGACTACCGGGGGCGCAGTACTTC
CDR3: CASSEGAGLPGAQYF

J: TRBJ2-1
V: TRBV7-9
size: NA
D: TRBD1
DNA: TGTGCCAGCAGCTGGCCCCCCATTACAGGGGAATCCTACAATGAGCAGTTCTTC
CDR3: CASSWPPITGESYNEQFF

J: TRBJ1-2
V: TRBV6-5
size: NA
D: NA
DNA: TGTGCCAGCAGTTACGACGGCATCTCTCTAGCGAGCTACACCTTC
CDR3: CASSYDGISLASYTF

J: TRBJ2-3
V: TRBV5-6
size: NA
D: TRBD2
DNA: TGTGCCAGCAGCTTGGGGGTAGCGGGAGTAGGGCTGGATACGCAGTATTTT
CDR3: CASSLGVAGVGLDTQYF

J: TRBJ1-1
V: TRBV20-1
size: few
D: TRBD1
DNA: TGCAGTGCACCACCGAAGGGGGCGCATTTCTTT
CDR3: CSAPPKGAHFF

J: TRBJ2-7
V: TRBV28
size: NA
D: TRBD1
DNA: TGTGCCAGTCTGGGACAGGGATACGAGCAGTACTTC
CDR3: CASLGQGYEQYF

J: TRBJ1-5
V: TRBV2
size: NA
D: TRBD1
DNA: TGTGCCAGCAGCGACAGGGGCGGCAATCAGCCCCAGCATTTT
CDR3: CASSDRGGNQPQHF

J: TRBJ1-5
V: TRBV27
size: NA
D: TRBD1
DNA: TGTGCCAGCAGTTTACAGGGGGCAGTCAATCAGCCCCAGCATTTT
CDR3: CASSLQGAVNQPQHF

J: TRBJ1-4
V: TRBV19
size: once
D: NA
DNA: TGTGCCAGTAGTATTCGGCCAGGGTGGTTACCTAATGAAAAACTGTTTTTT
CDR3: CASSIRPGWLPNEKLFF

J: TRBJ2-2
V: TRBV2
size: NA
D: NA
DNA: TGTGCCAGCTCTCCCGACGGGGGACGTTGGACCGGGGAGCTGTTTTTT
CDR3: CASSPDGGRWTGELFF

J: TRBJ1-1
V: TRBV14
size: NA
D: NA
DNA: TGTGCCAGCAGCCAAGAGGCCGGGATGAACACTGAAGCTTTCTTT
CDR3: CASSQEAGMNTEAFF

J: TRBJ1-4
V: TRBV20-1
size: NA
D: NA
DNA: TGCAGTGCTAGTACCGGGACAACTAATGAAAAACTGTTTTTT
CDR3: CSASTGTTNEKLFF

J: TRBJ2-7
V: TRBV7-2
size: NA
D: TRBD1
DNA: TGTGCCAGCAGCCCCCGGGACAGGGCTTTCTTATCGGTCGAGCAGTACTTC
CDR3: CASSPRDRAFLSVEQYF

J: TRBJ2-2
V: TRBV30
size: NA
D: NA
DNA: TGTGCCTGGGCCGGGACTGCGAACACCGGGGAGCTGTTTTTT
CDR3: CAWAGTANTGELFF